This T cell receptor (beta chain) was sequenced for a study of control samples from healthy donors and cancer patients. This CDR3 is built from 14 residues. Germline lookup yields CDR1 GTSNPN and CDR2 SVGIG (reference sequence). The trim removed 3 bases at V and 4 bases at J, leaving 8 bases unmatched. Libraries were prepared by immunoSEQ multiplex PCR; TCRdb keeps only in-frame clonotypes and omits some of them. The table records 45,000 to 60,000 clones, about 93% of them present only once. This chain connects TRBV30 to TRBJ1-2; 7 bases are shared with TRBD1. The sequenced material came from blood. This receptor was taken from a man under 40 in good health. CDR3 sequence reads: CAWRSAGTAYGYTF. The CDR3 bases are TGTGCCTGGAGGAGCGCCGGGACAGCCTATGGCTACACCTTC.